The clone carrying this T cell receptor (beta chain) occurred many times. Using unique molecular identifiers, the investigators prepared the TCRbeta library. TCRdb independently ran MiXCR on the PCR reads; one entry per CDR3 protein. The table records more than 200,000 distinct CDR3 sequences, 9.7% of them present only once. Germline trimming cut 4 bases from V and 0 bases from J; bases unmatched to any gene: 4. CDR1 and CDR2 from the germline V gene are SGDLS and YYNGEE. The CDR3 has 15 amino acids. The record originates from a study of T-cell reconstitution after alpha-beta-depleted transplantation in children.

This receptor was taken from a human donor who donated a stem cell graft to a child with SCID. The material was PBMCs from the stem cell graft donor, obtained from the stem cell graft. This rearrangement joins TRBV9 to TRBJ2-1, with 7 bases matching TRBD2. The CDR3 DNA follows: TGTGCCAGCAGCCCTCAGCGGGGCTCCTACAATGAGCAGTTCTTC. Its protein product is CASSPQRGSYNEQFF.